The source of this T cell receptor (beta chain) is a study of shared clonotypes between healthy human individuals. The method was immunoSEQ multiplex PCR; TCRdb's version includes in-frame clones alone and lacks a portion of them. The sample yields millions of clones, approximately 95% seen once. Overall study results and limits: Generally, naive subsets came out with larger estimated richness than memory subsets.

For this clone: Its antigen remains unknown.

Deletions cut 5 bases from V and 0 bases from J, with 17 bases between. CDR1 and CDR2 from the germline V gene are MNHEY and SMNVEV (reference sequence). The length of the CDR3 is 17 residues. V gene TRBV27 combines with J gene TRBJ1-5; perhaps TRBD1 as D (6 bases). The sequence came from a man younger than 35 in good health. Sequencing input: naive CD4+ T cells sorted from blood. Described subset: CD45RA+ positively selected. The CDR3 coding sequence is TGTGCCAGCAGTCCCCGCTTTGGACAGATTAGCAATCAGCCCCAGCATTTT. Its protein product is CASSPRFGQISNQPQHF.